This T cell receptor (beta chain) was sequenced for a study of CD8+ T cells in alopecia areata. About the research overall: The study gave tofacitinib for 6 to 18 months, then 6 months off drug.

This clone was seen at least ten times. CDR1 and CDR2 (germline): KGHSH, LQKENI. This CDR3 is 15 amino acids long. The V gene end was trimmed by 4 bases and the J gene end by 2 bases; junction bases not matched to a gene: 7. Sequencing relied on a cDNA template that was reverse transcribed from extracted RNA. Generated by immunoSEQ multiplex PCR, the TCRdb table keeps only in-frame clones and is missing some. The top ten hold 0.45% of the sample, which has 200,000 to 250,000 clones, 50% to 70% seen once. Sample: CD4+ T cells sorted from blood, taken at week 0. The chain combines TRBV18 with TRBJ2-7; 8 nucleotides agree with TRBD1. This receptor was taken from a human donor with alopecia areata. The CDR3 sequence is CASSLRQGNPYEQYF. The DNA for the CDR3 is TGTGCCAGCTCACTGCGACAGGGGAACCCCTACGAGCAGTACTTC.